This T cell receptor (beta chain) was recovered during a study of cytomegalovirus exposure and HLA in healthy donors. Study-wide background: Of all 360 or so donors who were genotyped, under 90% belonged to the Caucasian-associated ancestry cluster. Study-level points and caveats: Researchers left out some V segments, among them TRBV6-2 and TRBV6-3, as indistinguishable. The authors enumerated 150 to 200 TCR beta chains as linked to cytomegalovirus. V- and J-gene trimming of TCR beta was linked (in a later analysis) to a missense DCLRE1C variant.

Trimming cost V 2 bases and J 5 bases; bases outside gene matches: 2. The length of the CDR3 is 14 residues. In germline, CDR1 is MDHEN, CDR2 SYDVKM. PCR employed 60 Vbeta and 13 Jbeta primers. Measured with immunoSEQ multiplex PCR; TCRdb has only the in-frame clones, and not every one. The profile shows about 170,000 clones, 75% to 90% of them singletons. Details on this clone: What it binds is unknown.

Source material: PBMCs. This clonotype was obtained from a woman in her late teens or twenties in good health and CMV-seronegative. The V and J genes are TRBV28 and TRBJ2-5; 10 bases are a match to TRBD1. DNA for the CDR3: TGTGCCAGCAGTTTACGACAGGGGGCGGAGACCCAGTACTTC. Its protein is CASSLRQGAETQYF.